Below, 19 T cell receptor beta chains from the same sample are listed, as sequenced in a study of radiation and T cells in renal cell carcinoma. Time point: baseline pretreatment blood. Treatment of the sample: 15 Gy SBRT to primary tumor, nephrectomy 4 weeks later. Only in-frame clones appear in the TCRdb table, and some are missing; sequencing was by immunoSEQ multiplex PCR. The data hold roughly 120,000 clones, with roughly 80% observed a single time. The specimen was blood, collected from a patient whose treatment included radiotherapy and nephrectomy. The receptor set was obtained from a woman aged 55-70 years with renal cell carcinoma.

The chain is built from TRBV5-1 and TRBJ2-5, with 15 bases matching TRBD2. Germline V lookup: CDR1 SGHRS, CDR2 YFSETQ. The CDR3 has 18 residues. With V trimmed by 0 bases and J by 4 bases, 7 bases remained unmatched. CDR3 loop: CASSLAGGLAGGRETQYF. CDR3 nucleotides: TGCGCCAGCAGCTTGGCCGGGGGACTAGCGGGGGGTCGAGAGACCCAGTACTTC.

The V call is TRBV6-5, the J call TRBJ1-1; D is unresolved. Trimming stripped 2 bases from V and 5 bases from J, with 15 bases between. Germline CDR1 MNHEY, CDR2 SVGAGI. The CDR3 length is 15 residues. CDR3 sequence (DNA): TGTGCCAGCAGTTACACTCCGGACTCGAGGACTGAAGCTTTCTTT. Its protein is CASSYTPDSRTEAFF.

The genes are TRBV28 and TRBJ2-7, with TRBD1 matching over 11 bases. Germline V CDR1 and CDR2: MDHEN, SYDVKM. V shed 6 bases, J shed 3 bases, and the junction held 13 bases outside the gene matches. The CDR3 loop spans 17 amino acids. The CDR3 DNA is TGTGCCAGCAGAAGGACAGGGGGCGGTAGCGTAAGCTACGAGCAGTACTTC. It translates to CASRRTGGGSVSYEQYF.

The chain is built from TRBV6-1 and TRBJ1-1; no clear D gene. The CDR3 runs to 14 residues. V was trimmed by 3 bases and J by 0 bases, leaving 8 bases between them. CDR1 is MNHNS and CDR2 is SASEGT in the germline V gene. The CDR3 loop reads CASSENSMNTEAFF. CDR3 DNA: TGTGCCAGCAGTGAGAACAGTATGAACACTGAAGCTTTCTTT.

The chain is built from TRBV19 and TRBJ1-2; D perhaps matches TRBD1 (5 bases). The CDR3 covers 14 residues. Germline V lookup: CDR1 LNHDA, CDR2 SQIVND (reference sequence). This CDR3 is CRSSGTLFDYGYTF. In nucleotides, the CDR3 is TGTAGGTCATCCGGGACTCTATTCGACTATGGCTACACCTTC.

V is TRBV29-1 and J is TRBJ2-3; 9 bases agree with TRBD1. Germline V CDR1 and CDR2: SQVTM, ANQGSEA. The CDR3 length is 14 residues. V lost 6 bases, J lost 3 bases, and 7 bases stayed unmatched. Here the CDR3 reads CSVAGQGWTDTQYF. CDR3 bases: TGCAGCGTCGCCGGACAGGGGTGGACAGATACGCAGTATTTT.

The genes are TRBV11-3 and TRBJ2-3; D tentatively reads TRBD1 or TRBD2 (5 bases each). The ends were cut back, 5 bases at V and 1 base at J, with 7 bases in the middle. CDR1 is SGHNT and CDR2 is YENEEA in the germline V gene. The CDR3 has 13 residues. The CDR3 is CASSGGGTDTQYF. In nucleotides, the CDR3 is TGTGCCAGCAGCGGGGGTGGCACAGATACGCAGTATTTT.

The V call is TRBV28, the J call TRBJ2-2, with D possibly being TRBD1 or TRBD2 (6 bases each). Deletions cut 5 bases from V and 5 bases from J, with 15 bases between. The CDR3 runs 15 residues. Germline-derived CDR1 and CDR2 are MDHEN and SYDVKM. CDR3 loop: CASSRGRIRTGELFF. Here the CDR3 DNA reads TGTGCCAGCAGTCGGGGGCGCATCCGGACCGGGGAGCTGTTTTTT.

This chain joins TRBV4-1 and TRBJ1-1; tentatively, D is TRBD1 (5 bases). Looked up from germline, CDR1 is MGHRA and CDR2 is YSYEKL. The CDR3 spans 14 residues. Trimming cost V 4 bases and J 3 bases, with 12 bases left between them. CDR3 DNA sequence: TGCGCCAGCAGCCTCGACCGGGGGGACACTGAAGCTTTCTTT. As protein: CASSLDRGDTEAFF.

The chain employs TRBV2 and TRBJ1-4; D unresolved. This CDR3 region has 15 residues. With 2 bases removed from V and 0 bases from J, the gap between germline ends came to 7 bases. CDR1 SNHLY and CDR2 FYNNEI come from the germline V gene. The CDR3 DNA reads TGTGCCAGCAGTGAACGCGGGGCAACTAATGAAAAACTGTTTTTT. This codes for CASSERGATNEKLFF.

This chain connects TRBV5-1 to TRBJ2-1, with 14 bases identical to TRBD2. J gave up 1 base and V 4 bases, and 4 bases lay outside the gene matches. This CDR3 spans 17 amino acids. Per germline, CDR1 SGHRS and CDR2 YFSETQ. The CDR3 coding sequence is TGCGCCAGCAGCCGGACTAGCGGGGGGAAATCCTACAATGAGCAGTTCTTC. As protein: CASSRTSGGKSYNEQFF.

The V and J genes are TRBV7-2 and TRBJ2-4, with D possibly being TRBD2 (5 bases). Germline loops: CDR1 SGHTA, CDR2 FQGNSA. V was trimmed by 4 bases and J by 4 bases, leaving 11 bases between them. CDR3 length: 14 amino acids. CDR3 sequence: CASSSGGQKNIQYF. In DNA form, the CDR3 reads TGTGCCAGCAGCTCCGGCGGGCAGAAAAACATTCAGTACTTC.

The chain recombines TRBV5-1 with TRBJ1-1; TRBD1 might be the D (6 bases). The CDR3 spans 13 residues. Germline V CDR1 and CDR2: SGHRS, YFSETQ. Trimming left V 2 bases short and J 4 bases short, with 9 bases between. DNA of the CDR3: TGCGCCAGCAGCTTTCAGGGGCCCACTGAAGCTTTCTTT. Amino acids: CASSFQGPTEAFF.

This chain uses TRBV15 with TRBJ1-4, with D perhaps matching TRBD1 (5 bases). This CDR3 has 14 residues. CDR1 LNHNV and CDR2 YYDKDF come from the germline V gene (reference sequence). The germline V and J ends were trimmed by 1 base and 7 bases, with 10 bases remaining between them. CDR3 coding DNA: TGTGCCACCAGCAGAGTGGGGGGGGTTGAAAAACTGTTTTTT. This translates into CATSRVGGVEKLFF.

V is TRBV2 and J is TRBJ1-2; no clear D gene. In germline, CDR1 is SNHLY, CDR2 FYNNEI. The V end lost 3 bases, the J end lost 8 bases, and 13 bases lay between the germline ends. The CDR3 has 13 amino acids. The CDR3 here is CASSEGHYEGYTF. CDR3 in DNA: TGTGCCAGCAGTGAGGGCCACTATGAAGGCTACACCTTC.

Regarding this clone: This specimen includes other DNA sequences encoding the same CDR3. This sequence joins TRBV9 and TRBJ2-7; 8 bases agree with TRBD2. V dropped 0 bases and J dropped 1; count of bases not matched to a gene: 3. The CDR3 is made up of 15 amino acids. Germline lookup yields CDR1 SGDLS and CDR2 YYNGEE. Here the CDR3 reads CASSVAGGSSYEQYF. CDR3 bases: TGTGCCAGCAGCGTAGCGGGGGGGAGTTCCTACGAGCAGTACTTC.

The chain carries TRBV4-1 and TRBJ1-2; possible D gene TRBD1, 6 bases. This CDR3 region has 14 residues. Germline V CDR1 and CDR2: MGHRA, YSYEKL. The V gene lost 4 bases and the J gene lost 2 bases, with 11 bases spanning the gap. The CDR3 region has the DNA TGCGCCAGCAGCCTAGCAGGGGCCAACTATGGCTACACCTTC. Its protein is CASSLAGANYGYTF.

The genes are TRBV20-1 and TRBJ2-1; maybe TRBD2 (5 bases). The CDR3 is 11 amino acids. Germline V lookup: CDR1 DFQATT, CDR2 SNEGSKA (reference sequence). The germline V and J ends were trimmed by 3 bases and 14 bases, with 14 bases remaining between them. CDR3 region: CSARNWVGEFF. DNA of the CDR3: TGCAGTGCTAGGAACTGGGTGGGAGAGTTCTTC.

This chain joins TRBV5-1 and TRBJ2-1, with D possibly matching TRBD1 (5 bases). The CDR3 sequence is 15 residues long. The V and J ends lost 4 bases and 2 bases respectively, with 13 bases between them. CDR1 and CDR2 (germline): SGHRS, YFSETQ. The CDR3 is CASSLGATTYNEQFF. The DNA of the CDR3 is TGCGCCAGCAGCCTTGGGGCCACGACCTACAATGAGCAGTTCTTC.